Each of the 24 T cell receptor beta chains below was sequenced from the same sample in a study of T cell responses to AZD1222 COVID-19 vaccine. Assay: immunoSEQ multiplex PCR; the TCRdb copy retains only in-frame clones and omits some. The sample includes some 140,000 clones, approximately 80% of them seen just once. The material sequenced was peripheral blood, taken on day 0 of AZD1222 vaccination. All receptors come from an adult in good health.

The rearrangement links TRBV6-1 to TRBJ2-1; D is possibly TRBD1 or TRBD2 (5 bases each). CDR1 and CDR2 from the germline V gene are MNHNS and SASEGT. V was pared by 1 base and J by 6 bases, with 13 bases between. The CDR3 is 15 amino acids. The CDR3 loop is CASSEGRWGINEQFF. CDR3 nucleotide sequence: TGTGCCAGCAGTGAAGGGAGATGGGGGATCAATGAGCAGTTCTTC.

This chain connects TRBV11-3 to TRBJ2-4, with unresolved D. CDR1 and CDR2 (germline): SGHNT, YENEEA. This CDR3 region has 13 residues. Trimming removed 8 bases from V and 0 bases from J, with 8 bases in between. The CDR3 DNA follows: TGTGCCAGCGCGCAGTCAGCCAAAAACATTCAGTACTTC. Translated: CASAQSAKNIQYF. Looking up the rest from reference TRBV11-3 and TRBJ2-4 gives the full variable domain: EAGVVQSPRYKIIEKKQPVAFWCNPISGHNTLYWYLQNLGQGPELLIRYENEEAVDDSQLPKDRFSAERLKGVDSTLKIQPAELGDSAVYLCASAQSAKNIQYFGAGTRLSVL.

The chain employs TRBV6-5 and TRBJ1-1; 7 nucleotides align to TRBD1. The CDR3 contains 13 residues. V lost 0 bases, J lost 10 bases, and 5 bases stayed unmatched. Germline assignment: CDR1 MNHEY and CDR2 SVGAGI. The CDR3 sequence is CASSYSGGGRAFF. Written as DNA, the CDR3 is TGTGCCAGCAGTTACTCAGGGGGCGGGAGAGCTTTCTTT.

This chain joins TRBV27 and TRBJ1-1, with TRBD1 as a possible D gene (6 bases). This CDR3 comprises 13 residues. V was cut by 4 bases and J by 3 bases, with 9 bases left in between. Germline V gene sequence: CDR1 MNHEY, CDR2 SMNVEV (reference sequence). The CDR3 loop is CASSSRQDTEAFF. As DNA, the CDR3 is TGTGCCAGCAGTTCTCGACAGGACACTGAAGCTTTCTTT.

V is TRBV7-2 and J is TRBJ1-5; a possible D gene is TRBD1 (6 bases). Trimming cost V 3 bases and J 9 bases, with 24 bases left between them. Germline V gene data show CDR1 as SGHTA and CDR2 as FQGNSA. This CDR3 is 17 amino acids long. In DNA form, the CDR3 reads TGTGCCAGCAGCTTCCCCTCAGGGGCTAATGGACCGTCGCCCCAGCATTTT. Amino acids: CASSFPSGANGPSPQHF.

V gene TRBV19 combines with J gene TRBJ2-2, with TRBD2 as a possible D gene (5 bases). V dropped 1 base and J dropped 5 bases, with 5 bases sitting between them. The CDR3 has 13 residues. Germline CDR1 reads LNHDA; CDR2 reads SQIVND (reference sequence). The CDR3 sequence is CASSIAGTGELFF. DNA for the CDR3: TGTGCCAGTAGTATAGCGGGGACCGGGGAGCTGTTTTTT. Drawing the rest from reference TRBV19 and TRBJ2-2, the complete variable domain is DGGITQSPKYLFRKEGQNVTLSCEQNLNHDAMYWYRQDPGQGLRLIYYSQIVNDFQKGDIAEGYSVSREKKESFPLTVTSAQKNPTAFYLCASSIAGTGELFFGEGSRLTVL.

The chain employs TRBV5-5 and TRBJ1-2, with D uncertain. The CDR3 covers 13 residues. With 0 bases removed from V and 4 bases from J, the gap between germline ends came to 7 bases. CDR1 is SGHKS and CDR2 is YYEKEE in the germline V gene (reference sequence). CDR3 loop: CASSLEGPYGYTF. The CDR3 DNA is TGTGCCAGCAGCTTGGAGGGCCCCTATGGCTACACCTTC.

The chain employs TRBV12-3 or TRBV12-4 and TRBJ1-2; D remains unclear. CDR3 length: 12 residues. V lost 4 bases, J lost 4 bases, and 7 bases lay in between. This CDR3 reads CASSYPGYGYTF. The CDR3, as DNA: TGTGCCAGCAGTTACCCAGGCTATGGCTACACCTTC.

The chain employs TRBV18 and TRBJ1-4; TRBD1 agrees at 11 bases. J gave up 8 bases and V 2 bases, and 1 base lay outside the gene matches. This CDR3 is 14 amino acids long. Germline assignment: CDR1 KGHSH and CDR2 LQKENI. The CDR3 loop reads CASSPGQGAEKLFF. Written as DNA, the CDR3 is TGTGCCAGCTCACCAGGACAGGGGGCCGAAAAACTGTTTTTT.

The chain joins TRBV30 to TRBJ2-3; TRBD1 or TRBD2 may be the D gene (5 bases each). Germline CDR1 is GTSNPN and CDR2 is SVGIG (reference sequence). The CDR3 sequence is 15 residues long. The V end was cut by 3 bases, the J end by 4 bases, with 17 bases between. CDR3 sequence reads: CAWSRGQGRADTQYF. As DNA, the CDR3 is TGTGCCTGGAGCAGAGGGCAGGGTAGAGCAGATACGCAGTATTTT.

This CDR3 reads CASSPPISHEQYF. The CDR3 coding sequence is TGTGCCAGCTCACCACCGATTAGTCACGAGCAGTACTTC. The rearrangement uses TRBV18 and TRBJ2-7; D ambiguous. CDR1 and CDR2 (germline): KGHSH, LQKENI. The CDR3 has 13 amino acids. V lost 0 bases, J lost 5 bases, and 8 bases lay in between.

V and J are TRBV28 and TRBJ1-5, with D uncertain. The CDR3 runs to 12 residues. CDR1 and CDR2 (germline): MDHEN, SYDVKM. With 5 bases removed from V and 7 bases from J, the gap between germline ends came to 9 bases. The chain's CDR3 is CASSTLGQPQHF. CDR3 nucleotide sequence: TGTGCCAGCAGTACCCTGGGGCAGCCCCAGCATTTT.

The chain links TRBV5-4 to TRBJ2-2, with D uncertain. Germline CDR1 and CDR2: SGHNT and YYREEE (reference sequence). The CDR3 totals 14 residues. Trimming took off 4 bases at V and 2 bases at J, with 9 bases between the two ends. The CDR3 here is CASSDQRNTGELFF. The CDR3 coding sequence is TGTGCCAGCAGCGATCAACGAAACACCGGGGAGCTGTTTTTT.

V usage is TRBV3-1 (or the pseudogene TRBV3-2) and J usage is TRBJ1-6, with TRBD1 matching over 9 bases. Germline trimming cut 3 bases from V and 6 bases from J; bases unmatched to any gene: 6. This CDR3 contains 16 residues. Germline V gene data show CDR1 as LGHDT and CDR2 as YNNKEL (reference sequence). The CDR3 here is CASSHPRQGGNSPLHF. The CDR3 nucleotides are TGTGCCAGCAGCCACCCAAGACAGGGGGGTAATTCACCCCTCCACTTT.

In this sample, this clone turned up a few times. The J gene is TRBJ1-2, the V gene TRBV12-3 or TRBV12-4, with 8 bases matching TRBD1. The V and J ends lost 5 bases and 10 bases, in that order; junction bases with no gene match: 6. The CDR3 runs 12 residues. CDR3 protein: CASSTDRADYTF. Written as DNA, the CDR3 is TGTGCCAGCAGTACGGACAGGGCGGACTACACCTTC.

This rearrangement joins TRBV18 to TRBJ2-2; D unresolved. With 2 bases removed from V and 6 bases from J, the gap between germline ends came to 7 bases. There are 13 residues in the CDR3. Per the germline V gene, CDR1 is KGHSH and CDR2 is LQKENI. CDR3 sequence: CASSPLGSGELFF. CDR3 coding DNA: TGTGCCAGCTCACCATTGGGGTCCGGGGAGCTGTTTTTT.

This clone has just one count. The V and J genes are TRBV28 and TRBJ2-7; D possibly corresponds to TRBD1 (7 bases). V gave up 7 bases and J gave up 6 bases, with 19 bases separating them. The germline gives CDR1 MDHEN, CDR2 SYDVKM. The length of the CDR3 is 14 residues. Here the CDR3 reads CASTIRRGVSEQYF. The CDR3 DNA is TGTGCCAGCACAATTCGCAGGGGGGTGTCCGAGCAGTACTTC.

The chain has TRBV5-6 and TRBJ2-1, with D possibly TRBD2 on 5 matching bases. This CDR3 is 17 amino acids long. CDR1 and CDR2 from the germline V gene are SGHDT and YYEEEE. Trimming removed 0 bases at V and 5 bases at J, with 18 bases between. The DNA of the CDR3 is TGTGCCAGCAGCTTGGACAGCACACGGGGTCTACACAATGAGCAGTTCTTC. It specifies CASSLDSTRGLHNEQFF.

This clone appeared a single time. J is TRBJ2-3 and V is TRBV2; 15 nucleotides agree with TRBD2. Unmatched junction bases numbered 7, after V lost 5 bases and J lost 1 base. The CDR3 is 18 residues long. Germline CDR1 reads SNHLY; CDR2 reads FYNNEI. This CDR3 is CASSPGLAGGPGTDTQYF. The DNA for the CDR3 is TGTGCCAGCAGTCCTGGACTAGCGGGGGGGCCCGGCACAGATACGCAGTATTTT. The whole variable domain, filled in from reference TRBV2 and TRBJ2-3, reads EPEVTQTPSHQVTQMGQEVILRCVPISNHLYFYWYRQILGQKVEFLVSFYNNEISEKSEIFDDQFSVERPDGSNFTLKIRSTKLEDSAMYFCASSPGLAGGPGTDTQYFGPGTRLTVL.

The rearrangement joins TRBV5-8 to TRBJ2-6; D unresolved. Trimming left V 0 bases short and J 0 bases short, with 7 bases between. The germline V gene encodes CDR1 SGHTS and CDR2 YDEGEE. CDR3 length equals 16 residues. CDR3 amino acids: CASSLGVNSGANVLTF. The CDR3, as DNA: TGTGCCAGCAGCTTGGGGGTAAACTCTGGGGCCAACGTCCTGACTTTC.

As DNA, the CDR3 is TGCGCCAGCAGTCCGTTTACAGGATTTCTGTCTGGGGCCAACGTCCTGACTTTC. It is translated as CASSPFTGFLSGANVLTF. The V gene is TRBV5-1, the J gene TRBJ2-6; D is possibly TRBD1 (5 bases). Germline loops: CDR1 SGHRS, CDR2 YFSETQ. V was pared by 5 bases and J by 1 base, with 19 bases between. This CDR3 is 18 amino acids long.

This clone showed up just once. J is TRBJ1-4 and V is TRBV6-5; tentative D call: TRBD1 (6 bases). V was cut by 11 bases and J by 4 bases, with 17 bases left in between. Germline CDR1 and CDR2: MNHEY and SVGAGI. The CDR3 has 14 amino acids. The chain's CDR3 is CASAGHAVNEKLFF. Here the CDR3 DNA reads TGTGCCTCAGCGGGACACGCGGTTAATGAAAAACTGTTTTTT.

The chain is built from TRBV5-1 and TRBJ1-1, with TRBD1 identical over 7 bases. CDR1 SGHRS and CDR2 YFSETQ come from the germline V gene. V lost 4 bases to trimming and J lost 4 bases; unmatched junction nucleotides: 4. There are 13 residues in the CDR3. In DNA form, the CDR3 reads TGCGCCAGCAGCACGGGACAGCTCACTGAAGCTTTCTTT. Translating gives CASSTGQLTEAFF.

The rearrangement links TRBV3-1 (or the pseudogene TRBV3-2) to TRBJ1-2; D call uncertain. Looked up from germline, CDR1 is LGHDT and CDR2 is YNNKEL (reference sequence). The ends were cut back, 4 bases at V and 3 bases at J, with 27 bases in the middle. The CDR3 is 19 amino acids. As DNA, the CDR3 is TGTGCCAGCAGCCCAAGGCGCGGGTTGGTCGAGCGCAACTACTATGGCTACACCTTC. It encodes CASSPRRGLVERNYYGYTF.